This is a list of T cell receptor beta chains from one sample in a study of T cell repertoires in cytomegalovirus infection. MiXCR, run by TCRdb on the reads, gives a single entry per CDR3 protein. The sample holds 480,000 or so distinct CDR3 sequences; about 11% are singletons and the top ten take roughly 10%. The sequenced sample was PBMCs. The receptors derive from a human donor in good health (CMV status not recorded). Some clones in this sample may be carry-over from other donors' samples. Both conserved end residues are part of each CDR3. A D gene is named only where the DNA matches it firmly. Size is stated for part of the rows, as once, few or many counts, or as a class when the clone is expanded.

V gene,clone size,D gene,J gene,CDR3 DNA,CDR3 protein
TRBV6-5,.,TRBD2,TRBJ2-3,TGTGCCAGCAGTAGGACTAGCGGGGGGGCCGAGACGCAGTATTTT,CASSRTSGGAETQYF
TRBV29-1,many,.,TRBJ2-3,TGCAGCGTTGATTGGGACCCAGATACGCAGTATTTT,CSVDWDPDTQYF
TRBV20-1,.,.,TRBJ2-7,TGCAGTGCTAGCTCCCTGTCAGGATCCTACGAGCAGTACTTC,CSASSLSGSYEQYF
TRBV28,many,.,TRBJ1-2,TGTGCCAGCAGTTCTTTTGGGGGCTACACCTTC,CASSSFGGYTF
TRBV12-3/TRBV12-4,many,.,TRBJ1-1,TGTGCCAGCAGTTTACGTCGCACTGAAGCTTTCTTT,CASSLRRTEAFF
TRBV7-3,many,.,TRBJ2-4,TGTGCCAGCAGCCGAGGGCCGGCAGGGGCCAAAAACATTCAGTACTTC,CASSRGPAGAKNIQYF
TRBV5-4,few,.,TRBJ1-2,TGTGCCAGCAGCTTGGTGGGCAGGGGATACGATGGCTACACCTTC,CASSLVGRGYDGYTF
TRBV7-2,few,TRBD1,TRBJ2-2,TGTGCCAGCGAGGACAGGACTGCGAACACCGGGGAGCTGTTTTTT,CASEDRTANTGELFF
TRBV12-3/TRBV12-4,many,TRBD2,TRBJ2-1,TGTGCCAGCATCCTGACTAGCGGAAGCAATGAGCAGTTCTTC,CASILTSGSNEQFF
TRBV19,.,.,TRBJ2-7,TGTGCCAGTACCAAAAATGCCGCGTCACCTCCTACCAGCGAGCAGTACTTC,CASTKNAASPPTSEQYF
TRBV28,few,.,TRBJ1-6,TGTGCCAGCAGTCGGCAGGCGGATTCACCCCTCCACTTT,CASSRQADSPLHF
TRBV10-3,many,.,TRBJ1-5,TGTGCCATCAGTGACGTTCAGTATAGCAATCAGCCCCAGCATTTT,CAISDVQYSNQPQHF
TRBV18,.,TRBD1,TRBJ2-5,TGTGCCAGCTCACCACCGGGACAGGGGGCTCGGGAGACCCAGTACTTC,CASSPPGQGARETQYF
TRBV29-1,.,.,TRBJ2-5,TGCAGCGTTGAAGGTCGAGGAGCATCGGAGACCCAGTACTTC,CSVEGRGASETQYF
TRBV7-9,many,.,TRBJ1-2,TGTGCCAGCAGCTCCTCGAGGGGCTACACCTTC,CASSSSRGYTF
TRBV7-9,.,.,TRBJ2-6,TGTGCCAGCAGCTCCCCCCCTGGGGCCAACGTCCTGACTTTC,CASSSPPGANVLTF
TRBV7-3,many,TRBD2,TRBJ2-1,TGTGCCAGCAGCTTATATCTAGCGGGGGGTGATGAGCAGTTCTTC,CASSLYLAGGDEQFF
TRBV20-1,many,.,TRBJ1-5,TGCAGTGCTTCGCAGGGGAATCAGCCCCAGCATTTT,CSASQGNQPQHF
TRBV29-1,many,.,TRBJ1-1,TGCAGCGTTGAATTCGAGTTGGGCACTGAAGCTTTCTTT,CSVEFELGTEAFF
TRBV20-1,few,.,TRBJ2-1,TGCAGTGCTAGTCGCGCTGACAATGAGCAGTTCTTC,CSASRADNEQFF
TRBV5-4,many,.,TRBJ2-2,TGTGCCAGCAGCGGGAGGGACAGAGACACCGGGGAGCTGTTTTTT,CASSGRDRDTGELFF
TRBV20-1,once,.,TRBJ1-5,TGCAGTGCTAGAACCTTAGACAATCAGCCCCAGCATTTT,CSARTLDNQPQHF
TRBV3-1,few,TRBD2,TRBJ2-7,TGTGCCAGCAGCCTCGGTGCCACTAGCGGGATTAGCTCCTACGAGCAGTACTTC,CASSLGATSGISSYEQYF
TRBV29-1,.,TRBD1,TRBJ2-7,TGCAGCGTTGAAAGTCCGGGGACAGGGGCCCCCTACGAGCAGTACTTC,CSVESPGTGAPYEQYF
TRBV20-1,many,TRBD1,TRBJ1-2,TGCAGTGCTAGAGCATCGACAGGGACAGGCTACACCTTC,CSARASTGTGYTF
TRBV5-6,many,TRBD1,TRBJ1-1,TGTGCCAGCAGCTTGAGGGGGACAGGAGTGGGTAGGACTGAAGCTTTCTTT,CASSLRGTGVGRTEAFF
TRBV6-1,few,.,TRBJ2-5,TGTGCCAGCAGTGAAAGTATAGAAAGGTCCCAGTACTTC,CASSESIERSQYF
TRBV10-3,many,TRBD2,TRBJ2-1,TGTGCCATCAGTGGGACTAGCGGGAGGGGATCGGTGAGTGAGCAGTTCTTC,CAISGTSGRGSVSEQFF
TRBV2,few,TRBD1,TRBJ1-1,TGTGCCAGCAGCTTGGACAGGCTATCCACTGAAGCTTTCTTT,CASSLDRLSTEAFF
TRBV12-3/TRBV12-4,many,.,TRBJ1-2,TGTGCCAGCAGTTTAGGGGCAGCTAACTATGGCTACACCTTC,CASSLGAANYGYTF
TRBV7-7,many,TRBD2,TRBJ2-2,TGTGCTAGCAGCCCCCTCGGTGCGGGAGACCCCGGGGAGCTGTTTTTT,CASSPLGAGDPGELFF
TRBV6-1,many,.,TRBJ1-6,TGTGCCAGCAGTCGACAGCTAAGCTCCTATAATTCACCCCTCCACTTT,CASSRQLSSYNSPLHF
TRBV28,many,.,TRBJ2-3,TGTGCCAGCAGTTTAGCGCGGGCGGCCCGGGGGATAGATACGCAGTATTTT,CASSLARAARGIDTQYF
TRBV29-1,many,.,TRBJ2-7,TGCAGCGCTGCCGGGGGCACCTCCTACGAGCAGTACTTC,CSAAGGTSYEQYF
TRBV7-3,few,.,TRBJ1-3,TGTGCCAGCAGCCCTGGCGGGGGTGCCGGAAACACCATATATTTT,CASSPGGGAGNTIYF
TRBV20-1,.,.,TRBJ1-1,TGCAGTCTCACCCGGGGCAGGGGCGAGGGGAACACTGAAGCTTTCTTT,CSLTRGRGEGNTEAFF
TRBV25-1,many,.,TRBJ1-5,TGTGCCAGTAGGGGGAACGGAGGCAATCAGCCCCAGCATTTT,CASRGNGGNQPQHF
TRBV20-1,.,TRBD2,TRBJ2-1,TGCAGTGCTACTAGCGGGAGGTACAATGAGCAGTTCTTC,CSATSGRYNEQFF
TRBV7-3,few,TRBD1,TRBJ1-1,TGTGCCAGCAGCTCTGTGACAGGGTTGACTGAAGCTTTCTTT,CASSSVTGLTEAFF
TRBV7-2,few,.,TRBJ2-7,TGTGCCAGCAGCTTAAGCTCGGTCAGGGCCTACGAGCAGTACTTC,CASSLSSVRAYEQYF
TRBV7-2,few,.,TRBJ1-1,TGTGCCAGCAGCCTAAATCCGGACGGGAACACTGAAGCTTTCTTT,CASSLNPDGNTEAFF
TRBV20-1,.,.,TRBJ2-7,TGCAGTGCAACCTTGGAGCAGTACTTC,CSATLEQYF
TRBV20-1,few,TRBD2,TRBJ2-7,TGCAGTGCTAGCGGCCTAGCGGCTTCCTACGAGCAGTACTTC,CSASGLAASYEQYF
TRBV7-2,few,.,TRBJ2-5,TGTGCCAGCAGCCAGAGAGAGTTGGAGACCCAGTACTTC,CASSQRELETQYF
TRBV12-5,few,TRBD2,TRBJ2-3,TGTGCTAGTGGTTTAATGGCTAGCGGGGGGCTGGCAGATACGCAGTATTTT,CASGLMASGGLADTQYF
TRBV11-1,many,.,TRBJ2-6,TGTGCCAGCAGCTTAACGTCCAGAACTGGGGCCAACGTCCTGACTTTC,CASSLTSRTGANVLTF
TRBV25-1,many,.,TRBJ1-3,TGTGCCAGCAGTGAGGCCGACAGAGGTGGAAACACCATATATTTT,CASSEADRGGNTIYF
TRBV6-6,many,.,TRBJ2-7,TGTGCCAGCAGTCCCGCCGCTCGGACAGCCACCTACGAGCAGTACTTC,CASSPAARTATYEQYF
TRBV28,many,TRBD2,TRBJ2-7,TGTGCCAGCACCCCCTCCGGGGGGTTAGCCTACGAGCAGTACTTC,CASTPSGGLAYEQYF
TRBV6-5,many,.,TRBJ1-3,TGTGCCAGCAGTTGGGCCGGGAACCAGCTCTCTGGAAACACCATATATTTT,CASSWAGNQLSGNTIYF
TRBV12-3/TRBV12-4,many,.,TRBJ1-4,TGTGCCAGCACTATCCGGCGGGGGGAAAAACTGTTTTTT,CASTIRRGEKLFF
TRBV10-3,many,TRBD2,TRBJ2-3,TGTGCCATCAGTCAGGGTAGCGGGGGGCCCACAGATACGCAGTATTTT,CAISQGSGGPTDTQYF
TRBV24-1,many,TRBD1,TRBJ1-2,TGTGCCACCAGTGATTCCCTACCCTCGACAGGGGGCTCTGGCTACACCTTC,CATSDSLPSTGGSGYTF
TRBV7-6,many,.,TRBJ1-5,TGTGCCAGCAGCCCCATCGCGGCAGGCAATCAGCCCCAGCATTTT,CASSPIAAGNQPQHF
TRBV7-8,many,.,TRBJ1-4,TGTGCCAGCAGTGGACCTCTAGGGGGAGATGAAAAACTGTTTTTT,CASSGPLGGDEKLFF